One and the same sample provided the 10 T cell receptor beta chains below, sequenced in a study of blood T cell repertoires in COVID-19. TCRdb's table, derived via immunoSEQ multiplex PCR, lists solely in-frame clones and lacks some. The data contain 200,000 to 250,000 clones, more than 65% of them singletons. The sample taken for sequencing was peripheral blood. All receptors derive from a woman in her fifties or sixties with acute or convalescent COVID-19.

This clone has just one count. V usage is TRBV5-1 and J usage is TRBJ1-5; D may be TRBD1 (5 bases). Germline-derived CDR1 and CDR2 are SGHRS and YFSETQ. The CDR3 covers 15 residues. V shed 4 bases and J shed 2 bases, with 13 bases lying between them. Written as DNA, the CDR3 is TGCGCCAGCAGCCTCACAGGTATAGGCAATCAGCCCCAGCATTTT. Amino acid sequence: CASSLTGIGNQPQHF.

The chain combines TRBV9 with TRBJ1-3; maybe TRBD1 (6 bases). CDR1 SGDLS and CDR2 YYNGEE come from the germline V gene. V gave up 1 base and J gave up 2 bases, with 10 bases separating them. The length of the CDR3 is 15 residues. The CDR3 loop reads CASSVQGMAGNTIYF. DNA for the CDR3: TGTGCCAGCAGCGTACAGGGGATGGCTGGAAACACCATATATTTT. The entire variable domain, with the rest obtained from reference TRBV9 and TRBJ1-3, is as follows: DSGVTQTPKHLITATGQRVTLRCSPRSGDLSVYWYQQSLDQGLQFLIQYYNGEERAKGNILERFSAQQFPDLHSELNLSSLELGDSALYFCASSVQGMAGNTIYFGEGSWLTVV.

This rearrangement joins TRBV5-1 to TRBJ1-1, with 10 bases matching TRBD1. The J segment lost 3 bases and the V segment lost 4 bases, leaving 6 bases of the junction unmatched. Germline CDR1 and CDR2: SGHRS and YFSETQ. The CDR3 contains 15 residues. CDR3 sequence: CASSPRQGADTEAFF. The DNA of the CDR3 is TGCGCCAGCAGCCCACGACAGGGGGCTGACACTGAAGCTTTCTTT.

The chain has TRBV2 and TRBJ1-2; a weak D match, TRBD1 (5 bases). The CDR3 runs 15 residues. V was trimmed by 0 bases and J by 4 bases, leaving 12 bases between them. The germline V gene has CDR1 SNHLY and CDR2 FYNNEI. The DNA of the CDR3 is TGTGCCAGCAGTGAAGCGCCCGGGGGTGGCTATGGCTACACCTTC. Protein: CASSEAPGGGYGYTF.

CDR3 coding DNA: TGTGCCAGCAGCTTACTACAGGGATTTGGGCATGGCTACACCTTC. Residues: CASSLLQGFGHGYTF. The rearrangement links TRBV5-6 to TRBJ1-2; tentative D call: TRBD1 (6 bases). CDR1 SGHDT and CDR2 YYEEEE come from the germline V gene. V lost 2 bases to trimming and J lost 6 bases, with 17 bases between them. There are 15 residues in the CDR3. The whole variable domain, remainder taken from reference TRBV5-6 and TRBJ1-2, is DAGVTQSPTHLIKTRGQQVTLRCSPKSGHDTVSWYQQALGQGPQFIFQYYEEEERQRGNFPDRFSGHQFPNYSSELNVNALLLGDSALYLCASSLLQGFGHGYTFGSGTRLTVV.

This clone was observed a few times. The CDR3 bases are TGTGCCAGCAGTCGGGATGTCGACTACTACTACGAGCAGTACTTC. Protein product: CASSRDVDYYYEQYF. The chain links TRBV6-5 to TRBJ2-7, with D possibly being TRBD2 (5 bases). Per the germline V gene, CDR1 is MNHEY and CDR2 is SVGAGI. V lost 5 bases, J lost 3 bases, and 17 bases lay in between. The CDR3 loop spans 15 amino acids.

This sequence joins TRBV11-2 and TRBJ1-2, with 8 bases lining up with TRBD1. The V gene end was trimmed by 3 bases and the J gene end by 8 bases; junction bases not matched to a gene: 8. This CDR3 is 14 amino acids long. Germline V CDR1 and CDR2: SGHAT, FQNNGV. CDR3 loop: CASSFGQGGFGYTF. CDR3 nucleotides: TGTGCCAGCAGCTTCGGACAGGGAGGGTTCGGCTACACCTTC.

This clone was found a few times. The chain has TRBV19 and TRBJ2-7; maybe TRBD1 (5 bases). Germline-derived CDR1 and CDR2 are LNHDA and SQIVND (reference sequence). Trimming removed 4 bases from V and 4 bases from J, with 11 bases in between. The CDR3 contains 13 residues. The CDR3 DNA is TGTGCCAGTAGTACCCTCCAGGGTTACGAGCAGTACTTC. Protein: CASSTLQGYEQYF.

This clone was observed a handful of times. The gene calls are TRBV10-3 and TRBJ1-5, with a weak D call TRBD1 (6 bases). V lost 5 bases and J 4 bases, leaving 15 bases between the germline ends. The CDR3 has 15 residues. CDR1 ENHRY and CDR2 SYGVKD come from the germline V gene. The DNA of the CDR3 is TGTGCCATCAGTTCGGTAGGGGGGGGGAATCAGCCCCAGCATTTT. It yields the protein CAISSVGGGNQPQHF.

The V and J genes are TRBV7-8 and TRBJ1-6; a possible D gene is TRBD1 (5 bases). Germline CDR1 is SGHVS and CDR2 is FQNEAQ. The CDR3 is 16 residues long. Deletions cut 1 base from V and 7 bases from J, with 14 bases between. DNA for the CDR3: TGTGCCAGCAGCTTAGGACAGACAAACAGCAATTCACCCCTCCACTTT. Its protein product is CASSLGQTNSNSPLHF. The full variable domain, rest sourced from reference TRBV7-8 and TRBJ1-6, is GAGVSQSPRYKVAKRGQDVALRCDPISGHVSLFWYQQALGQGPEFLTYFQNEAQLDKSGLPSDRFFAERPEGSVSTLKIQRTQQEDSAVYLCASSLGQTNSNSPLHFGNGTRLTVT.